The source of this T cell receptor (beta chain) is a study of CD8+CD57+ T cells in acquired aplastic anemia. Study-wide context: The study obtained an average of roughly 2.9 ug of DNA from sorted CD4+ and CD8+ cells. Study-wide points: Patients and controls turned out to have 25 to 35 CD8+ CDR3 sequences in common.

With respect to this clonotype: The antigen remains unidentified.

Investigators profiled TCR beta VDJ and CDR3 from genomic DNA template. MiXCR, applied by TCRdb to the reads, yields one record per CDR3 protein. The repertoire holds 220,000 or so distinct CDR3 sequences, with 55% to 65% as singletons. CDR3 length equals 15 residues. V lost 2 bases to trimming and J lost 7 bases, with 13 bases between them. Looked up from germline, CDR1 is SGHRS and CDR2 is YFSETQ. Only patients with CD8+CD57+ cell expansion on flow cytometry were chosen for sequencing. When blood sampling took place, the patients had received no therapy. This TCR derives from a human donor with aplastic anemia. The chain joins TRBV5-1 to TRBJ1-6, with D maybe TRBD1 (6 bases). The sample consisted of sorted CD4+, CD8+, or CD8+CD57+ T cells (not recorded which) from PBMCs. CDR3 DNA: TGCGCCAGCAGCTTAGGGGGTGGGACGAATTCACCCCTCCACTTT. Its translation is CASSLGGGTNSPLHF.